This record covers a single T cell receptor (beta chain). No antigen is known for it. The sample belongs to a study of T-cell reconstitution after alpha-beta-depleted transplantation in children. Preparation of the TCRbeta library was carried out with unique molecular identifiers. TCRdb ran MiXCR on the PCR reads and lists one entry per CDR3 protein. Of roughly 220,000 distinct CDR3 sequences listed, roughly 8.3% are singletons. The V and J ends lost 0 bases and 10 bases, in that order; junction bases with no gene match: 10. Germline loops: CDR1 MNHEY, CDR2 SVGAGI. The CDR3 contains 15 residues. Study results and limitations: At day 60, the high TCRbeta diversity found in some patients originated from recipient T cells and thymic progenitors that had survived. About two months after transplant, alpha-beta T cells reportedly came from several hundred expanded graft clones.

This rearrangement joins TRBV6-5 to TRBJ1-1, with TRBD1 identical over 8 bases. The starting material was PBMCs, mostly from graft donor cells, obtained 360 days after TCRalphabeta/CD19-depleted stem cell transplant. The clonotype was recovered from a male patient aged 2 to 10 who had a stem cell transplant for acute myeloid leukemia, so the T cells may come from the graft donor. CDR3 bases: TGTGCCAGCAGTTACTCTACCAGGGGGCGAGGGGGAGCTTTCTTT. It codes for CASSYSTRGRGGAFF.